This entry lists 7 T cell receptor beta chains sequenced from one sample in a study of patients and donors after allogeneic stem cell transplantation. TCRdb used MiXCR to reprocess the RT-PCR reads, holding one entry per CDR3 protein. The data show 410,000 or so distinct CDR3 sequences, 16% seen once. Material for sequencing was blood, either unsorted or a sorted T cell fraction (not recorded which). These receptor sequences come from a human donor who was either an allogeneic HSCT recipient or a stem cell or donor lymphocyte infusion donor (not recorded which). It is not recorded whose cells these are; they may come from a transplant donor.

This CDR3 reads CASSQAGKNTEAFF. The DNA for the CDR3 is TGTGCCAGCAGCCAGGCAGGGAAGAACACTGAAGCTTTCTTT. The chain is built from TRBV5-5 and TRBJ1-1, with D perhaps matching TRBD1 (5 bases). The V end lost 4 bases, the J end lost 1 base, and 11 bases lay between the germline ends. Germline V lookup: CDR1 SGHKS, CDR2 YYEKEE (reference sequence). The CDR3 is 14 residues long.

This clonotype was picked up many times. This rearrangement joins TRBV20-1 to TRBJ2-5; 13 positions agree with TRBD2. The germline gives CDR1 DFQATT, CDR2 SNEGSKA (reference sequence). The V gene end was trimmed by 6 bases and the J gene end by 5 bases; junction bases not matched to a gene: 6. The CDR3 has 14 amino acids. CDR3 in amino acids: CSAPVLAGGETQYF. Written as DNA, the CDR3 is TGCAGTGCCCCAGTACTAGCGGGGGGGGAGACCCAGTACTTC.

The chain uses TRBV6-1 and TRBJ2-1, with a possible D match to TRBD2 (7 bases). CDR3 length: 14 residues. CDR1 is MNHNS and CDR2 is SASEGT in the germline V gene. Between the trimmed V and J ends, which lost 6 bases and 7 bases, there was a span of 16 bases. The CDR3 sequence is CASRNPGRGNEQFF. For the CDR3, the DNA is TGTGCCAGCAGAAACCCGGGGAGGGGGAATGAGCAGTTCTTC.

This clonotype was counted at least ten times. This sequence joins TRBV7-9 and TRBJ2-1; 8 nucleotides line up with TRBD2. The germline V gene encodes CDR1 SEHNR and CDR2 FQNEAQ (reference sequence). Trimming took 5 bases from V and 3 from J; bases not matched to a gene: 3. The length of the CDR3 is 14 residues. The CDR3 region has the DNA TGTGCCAGCAGCCCTAGCGGGTTCTACAATGAGCAGTTCTTC. Its translation is CASSPSGFYNEQFF.

The DNA for the CDR3 is TGTGCCAGCCGAGTGGGGCGGGGGCGAGCCGAGCAGTACTTC. This sequence encodes CASRVGRGRAEQYF. This chain links TRBV7-2 with TRBJ2-7, with D maybe TRBD2 (7 bases). CDR1 and CDR2 from the germline V gene are SGHTA and FQGNSA. This CDR3 comprises 14 residues. The V end was cut by 8 bases, the J end by 6 bases, with 20 bases between.

The chain uses TRBV7-6 and TRBJ2-3, with no clear D. With 6 bases removed from V and 5 bases from J, the gap between germline ends came to 12 bases. This CDR3 contains 13 residues. Germline CDR1 SGHVS, CDR2 FNYEAQ. This chain's CDR3 is CASREGFGDTQYF. CDR3 bases: TGTGCCAGCAGGGAAGGGTTTGGAGATACGCAGTATTTT.

V gene TRBV6-5 combines with J gene TRBJ1-3, with TRBD1 matching over 9 bases. The CDR3 contains 16 residues. The V gene's germline CDR1 is MNHEY and CDR2 SVGAGI. After removal of 2 bases from V and 0 bases from J, the junction contained 2 bases not matched to a gene. The CDR3 here is CASSYMDRGSGNTIYF. DNA for the CDR3: TGTGCCAGCAGTTACATGGACAGGGGCTCTGGAAACACCATATATTTT.